This T cell receptor (beta chain) was captured by sequencing in a study of shared clonotypes between healthy human individuals (dated by TCRdb to about 2020). Background on the whole study: A few men and a couple of women, aged 18 to 49 years, made up the cohort. Per donor, three plates each were used for CD4 naive and CD4 memory, two for CD8 naive, and one for CD8 memory. To estimate repertoire size and how much clonotypes are shared between individuals, the study performed deep sequencing of blood TCR repertoires from a handful of healthy adults. To increase sequencing depth and limit assay-specific biases, different laboratories used diverse techniques to prepare libraries and sequence TCR repertoires. Each donor's leukapheresis produced roughly between roughly 0.9 and 9 billion PBMCs. The research as a whole found: About 4.5% of naive CD4, around 3.5% of naive CD8, approximately 2% of memory CD4, and about 0.4% of memory CD8 clonotypes were shared across several donors. The genetic and exposure-history diversity represented was limited by the small number of donors. Compared with non-shared clonotypes, clonotypes shared by all four sorted-subset donors had higher generation probabilities. Sampling was restricted to blood, and TCR repertoires in tissues likely differ from the TCR repertoires found in blood. Rarefaction of sorted-subset datasets indicated incomplete sequencing despite the large sequencing depth. Pairwise subsampling led to the expectation that sequencing depth would affect the degree of clonotype sharing among donors. Naive subsets generally had larger estimated clonotype richness than memory subsets did.

TCR CDR3 regions were amplified from genomic DNA by multiplex PCR using the deep immunoSEQ assay. Extracted genomic DNA from each cell subset was distributed evenly across all wells of several immunoSEQ 96-well plates, and each plate was treated as a replicate. Each replicate PCR for sorted subsets received about 220 ng genomic DNA, equal to around 32,000 T cell genomes. The purified libraries were quantified using a Qubit 3.0 fluorometer, sized with a Bioanalyzer 2100, and then quantified again using the KAPA Library Quantification kit. A separate single-read 150-cycle Illumina NextSeq 550 flow cell was used to sequence each immunoSEQ 96-well plate. From the authors' description of their analysis: The immunoSEQ output contained only junctional sequences without quality scores, so filtering could not match that applied to full-length reads. To assign V/J genes and CDR3, sequences were annotated using PyIR, a Python wrapper for IgBLAST v1.9, with IMGT germline references. Reads were filtered out if the reads had weak V/J assignments (E-value above 1e-6), no CDR3, stop codons, out-of-frame junctions, or ambiguous translated residues. A V3J clonotype was defined by an identical inferred V gene, J gene, and CDR3 amino acid sequence. Percentage overlap between repertoires was calculated by dividing the number of shared unique clonotypes by the size of the smaller repertoire. RTK rarefaction, the Chao1 estimator, and Recon v2.1 estimates of unobserved clonotypes were used to assess repertoire richness. For all TCRbeta clonotypes obtained by the gDNA method from a few donors, generation probabilities were computed with OLGA. TCRdb holds this immuneACCESS table with in-frame rearrangements only. Some clones are missing; in checked studies, unresolved V genes explain under half, and the rest has no known cause. That table gives V, J and clone size, and the DNA gave D and trimming. The table for this sample lists over 800,000 clones; about 91% of them were counted only once. The ten largest clones capture around 24% of the sample.

V is pruned by 3 bases and J by 4 bases, leaving 7 bases of the junction without a gene match. Per the germline V gene, MRHNA is the CDR1 and SNTAGT is the CDR2. The CDR3 numbers 16 residues from cysteine through phenylalanine. Only the CDR3 part of the read is kept: 48 bases, read in frame from the first base. In its sample, this clone was seen many times. The antigen this receptor binds is unknown. Base qualities are not provided; no much larger clone lies one nucleotide away. For the CD8 naive samples, CD45RO-negative cells were positively selected for CCR7, yielding a CD45RA+CCR7+ population from which TemRA cells were excluded. Healthy HIV-negative adults with no recently reported acute infections or vaccinations were included as donors. Only Caucasian adults living in Nashville, Tennessee, USA were represented among the donors. After blood collection by leukapheresis, PBMCs were isolated using Ficoll-Histopaque density gradient centrifugation and then cryopreserved in the vapor phase of liquid nitrogen. Analytical flow cytometry was used to check the purity and quantity of every magnetically sorted T cell population. Genomic DNA was isolated from each sorted fraction and quantified by UV absorbance on a Nanodrop 2000c.

The sequence links TRBV6-4 to TRBJ2-3; 10 middle bases align to TRBD2. Sequenced: naive CD8+ T cells sorted from blood. According to the study, the label for this sample's cell subset or site signals: CD45RA+CCR7+. The clonotype originates from a man aged 25-40 years in good health. The DNA sequence is as follows: TGTGCCAGCAGTGAGTCTAGCGGGAGTAACGCAGATACGCAGTATTTT. Its protein is CASSESSGSNADTQYF.